The 9 T cell receptor beta chains presented below share a single source sample, sequenced in a study of blood T cell repertoires in COVID-19. Measured with immunoSEQ multiplex PCR; TCRdb has only the in-frame clones, and not every one. The repertoire includes more than 150,000 clones, roughly 92% of them detected once, and around 0.8% sits in the top ten. Sequenced input: peripheral blood. The source is a man aged 25-45 years with COVID-19, enrolled during active disease.

This sequence joins TRBV5-1 and TRBJ2-1; 7 nucleotides align to TRBD1. This CDR3 has 15 residues. CDR1 is SGHRS and CDR2 is YFSETQ in the germline V gene. J lost 4 bases, V lost 0 bases, and 4 bases had no gene match. The CDR3 DNA reads TGCGCCAGCAGCTTGGCGGCAGGGGGTTACAATGAGCAGTTCTTC. It codes for CASSLAAGGYNEQFF.

The chain recombines TRBV5-6 with TRBJ1-3; 8 bases align to TRBD1. V lost 1 base to trimming and J lost 0 bases; unmatched junction nucleotides: 6. Germline V gene lookup returns CDR1 SGHDT and CDR2 YYEEEE. The CDR3 is made up of 17 amino acids. CDR3: CASSLLTGAGSGNTIYF. CDR3 nucleotides: TGTGCCAGCAGCTTGTTGACAGGGGCCGGCTCTGGAAACACCATATATTTT.

The chain is built from TRBV20-1 and TRBJ1-2; D call uncertain. The length of the CDR3 is 14 residues. The V end was cut by 3 bases, the J end by 6 bases, with 17 bases between. CDR1 and CDR2 (germline): DFQATT, SNEGSKA (reference sequence). This CDR3 reads CSASTPRTSDGYTF. DNA of the CDR3: TGCAGTGCTAGTACCCCTCGAACCTCGGATGGCTACACCTTC.

The chain combines TRBV7-9 with TRBJ2-1, with a weak D call TRBD2 (6 bases). Per germline, CDR1 SEHNR and CDR2 FQNEAQ (reference sequence). Trimming took 5 bases from V and 7 from J, leaving 24 bases between them. There are 17 residues in the CDR3. The chain's CDR3 is CASSPLGGGIGENEQFF. CDR3 in DNA: TGTGCCAGCAGCCCCCTGGGTGGGGGGATTGGAGAGAATGAGCAGTTCTTC.

CDR3 protein: CASSLLGRGTSEKLFF. CDR3 DNA sequence: TGTGCCAGCAGTTTACTCGGCAGGGGTACGAGTGAAAAACTGTTTTTT. The rearrangement joins TRBV28 to TRBJ1-4; maybe TRBD1 (6 bases). The germline gives CDR1 MDHEN, CDR2 SYDVKM. CDR3 size: 16 residues. V was pared by 2 bases and J by 7 bases, with 17 bases between.

The rearrangement uses TRBV30 and TRBJ1-2; D call uncertain. The CDR3 totals 12 residues. From germline, CDR1 is GTSNPN and CDR2 SVGIG (reference sequence). The germline V and J ends were trimmed by 8 bases and 4 bases, with 14 bases remaining between them. CDR3 sequence (DNA): TGTGCCCACCGGGAATCTGGCTATGGCTACACCTTC. It translates to CAHRESGYGYTF.

V usage is TRBV4-1 and J usage is TRBJ1-5; TRBD1 might be the D (5 bases). The CDR3 loop spans 16 amino acids. The germline CDR1 and CDR2 sequences are MGHRA and YSYEKL. Deletions cut 1 base from V and 0 bases from J, with 10 bases between. This chain's CDR3 is CASSQVSGLSNQPQHF. The CDR3 nucleotides read TGCGCCAGCAGCCAAGTCTCAGGGCTTAGCAATCAGCCCCAGCATTTT.

This chain joins TRBV29-1 and TRBJ2-7; D perhaps matches TRBD2 (5 bases). The CDR3 runs to 12 residues. Deletions cut 7 bases from V and 0 bases from J, with 10 bases between. Germline CDR1 SQVTM, CDR2 ANQGSEA. CDR3 sequence reads: CSGSGSSYEQYF. CDR3 bases: TGCAGCGGTTCGGGGAGCTCCTACGAGCAGTACTTC.

The gene calls are TRBV28 and TRBJ2-2; D ambiguous. The V and J ends lost 0 bases and 4 bases respectively, with 12 bases between them. Germline V gives CDR1 MDHEN, CDR2 SYDVKM. This CDR3 is 16 amino acids long. Written as DNA, the CDR3 is TGTGCCAGCAGTTTATGGGGTGGGCAGACCACCGGGGAGCTGTTTTTT. It is translated as CASSLWGGQTTGELFF.